The present entry profiles one T cell receptor beta chain with its context. Its antigen is unidentified. Germline CDR1 LNHDA, CDR2 SQIVND (reference sequence). CDR3 length equals 19 residues. With 5 bases removed from V and 0 bases from J, the gap between germline ends came to 23 bases. The assay was immunoSEQ multiplex PCR, and TCRdb's table has in-frame clones only and misses some. The sample comprises 20,000 or so clones, 81% of which are singletons, and 9.2% rests with the top ten. This sample's time point: 4-8 weeks after completion of therapy. These patients had received solid-organ transplants and had drug-resistant or recurrent cytomegalovirus. The data originate from a study of T cell therapy after organ transplantation. For the study at large: T cell doses, up to 6, came every 2 weeks; follow-up lasted 25 to 35 weeks.

Findings of the study overall: Concurrent antirejection and antiviral drugs remain unassessed confounders. Both transferred clonotypes and endogenous ones absent from products apparently reconstituted.

The sample consisted of CD8+ T cells from blood, taken after autologous CMV-specific T cell therapy. The origin of this receptor is a human patient who had received a solid organ transplant and had CMV disease. Some T cells may be transferred from the graft donor. This chain connects TRBV19 to TRBJ1-5; TRBD1 is a possible D gene (6 bases). The CDR3 DNA reads TGTGCCAGTAGTCCCCAACTTTTGGTGGGGGGCCCTAGCAATCAGCCCCAGCATTTT. It codes for CASSPQLLVGGPSNQPQHF.